The clone carrying this T cell receptor beta chain was counted a single time. Its specificity is unknown. This sample was included in a study of T cell responses to AZD1222 COVID-19 vaccine. General observations from the study: Two doses of AZD1222 preceded a rise in Spike-specific TCR breadth and depth.

Trimming cost V 4 bases and J 2 bases; bases outside gene matches: 2. In germline, CDR1 is SGDLS, CDR2 YYNGEE. This CDR3 is built from 14 residues. Measured with immunoSEQ multiplex PCR; TCRdb has only the in-frame clones, and not every one. In the table there are around 60,000 clones, 80% to 90% of which are singletons. The source of this sequence is an adult in good health. V is TRBV9 and J is TRBJ2-1, with 8 bases lining up with TRBD2. The source material was peripheral blood, sampled on day 0 of AZD1222 vaccination. The DNA of the CDR3 is TGTGCCAGCAGCCCGGGGGGGACCTACAATGAGCAGTTCTTC. It codes for CASSPGGTYNEQFF.